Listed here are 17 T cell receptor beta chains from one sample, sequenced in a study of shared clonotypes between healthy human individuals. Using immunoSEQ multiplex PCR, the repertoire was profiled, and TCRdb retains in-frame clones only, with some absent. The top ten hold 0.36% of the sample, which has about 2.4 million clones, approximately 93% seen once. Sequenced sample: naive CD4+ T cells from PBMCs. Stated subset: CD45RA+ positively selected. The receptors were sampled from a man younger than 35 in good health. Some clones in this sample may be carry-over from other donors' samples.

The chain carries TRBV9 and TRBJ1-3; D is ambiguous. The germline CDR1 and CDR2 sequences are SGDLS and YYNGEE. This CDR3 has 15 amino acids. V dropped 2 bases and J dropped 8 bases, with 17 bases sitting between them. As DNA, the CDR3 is TGTGCCAGCAGCGTCTCTGCAGGAGGAAGGGACACCATATATTTT. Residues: CASSVSAGGRDTIYF.

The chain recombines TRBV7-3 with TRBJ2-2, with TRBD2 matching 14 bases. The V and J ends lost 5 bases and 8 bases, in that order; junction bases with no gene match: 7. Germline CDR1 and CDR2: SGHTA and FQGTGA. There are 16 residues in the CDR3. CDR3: CASSRGTSGSMGELFF. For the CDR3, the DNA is TGTGCCAGCAGCAGAGGGACTAGCGGGAGTATGGGGGAGCTGTTTTTT.

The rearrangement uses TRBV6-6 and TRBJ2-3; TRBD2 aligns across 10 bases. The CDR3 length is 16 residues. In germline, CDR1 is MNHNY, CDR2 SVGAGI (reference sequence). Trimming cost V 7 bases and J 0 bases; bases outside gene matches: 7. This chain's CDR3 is CASTDGTSESTDTQYF. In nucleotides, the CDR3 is TGTGCCAGCACCGACGGGACTAGCGAAAGCACAGATACGCAGTATTTT.

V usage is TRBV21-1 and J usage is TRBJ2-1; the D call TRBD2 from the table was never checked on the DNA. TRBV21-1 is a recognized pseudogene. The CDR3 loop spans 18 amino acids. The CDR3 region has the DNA TGTGCCAGCAGCAATATTCTTATCGGGGGTAGCTCCTACAATGAGCAGTTCTTC. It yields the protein CASSNILIGGSSYNEQFF.

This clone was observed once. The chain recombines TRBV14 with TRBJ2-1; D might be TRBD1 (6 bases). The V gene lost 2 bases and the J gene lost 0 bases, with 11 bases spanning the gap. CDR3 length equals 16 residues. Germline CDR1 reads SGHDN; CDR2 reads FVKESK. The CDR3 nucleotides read TGTGCCAGCAGCCAATCGCAGGGGCTCTCCTACAATGAGCAGTTCTTC. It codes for CASSQSQGLSYNEQFF.

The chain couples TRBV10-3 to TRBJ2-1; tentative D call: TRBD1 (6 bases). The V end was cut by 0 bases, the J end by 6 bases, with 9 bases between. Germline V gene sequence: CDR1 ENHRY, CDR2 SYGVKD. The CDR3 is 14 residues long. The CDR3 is CAISESTGTNEQFF. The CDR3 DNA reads TGTGCCATCAGTGAGTCTACAGGGACCAATGAGCAGTTCTTC.

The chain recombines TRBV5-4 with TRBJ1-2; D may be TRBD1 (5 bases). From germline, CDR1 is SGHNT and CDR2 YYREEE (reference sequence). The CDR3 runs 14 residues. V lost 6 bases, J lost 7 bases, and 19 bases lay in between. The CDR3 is CASTSDSYRSGYTF. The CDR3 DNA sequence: TGTGCCAGCACCTCAGACAGCTATAGATCTGGCTACACCTTC.

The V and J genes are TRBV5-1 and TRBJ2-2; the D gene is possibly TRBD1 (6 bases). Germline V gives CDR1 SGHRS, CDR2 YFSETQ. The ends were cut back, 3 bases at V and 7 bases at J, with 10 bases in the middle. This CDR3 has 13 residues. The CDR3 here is CASSSQQGGELFF. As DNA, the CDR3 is TGCGCCAGCAGCTCCCAACAGGGCGGGGAGCTGTTTTTT.

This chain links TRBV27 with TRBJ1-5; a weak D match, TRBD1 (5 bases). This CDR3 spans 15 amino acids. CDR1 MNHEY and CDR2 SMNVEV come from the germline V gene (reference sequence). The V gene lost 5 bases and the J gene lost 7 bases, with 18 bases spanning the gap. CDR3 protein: CASSRSSRDVQPQHF. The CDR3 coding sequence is TGTGCCAGCAGTCGATCCTCCAGGGATGTACAGCCCCAGCATTTT.

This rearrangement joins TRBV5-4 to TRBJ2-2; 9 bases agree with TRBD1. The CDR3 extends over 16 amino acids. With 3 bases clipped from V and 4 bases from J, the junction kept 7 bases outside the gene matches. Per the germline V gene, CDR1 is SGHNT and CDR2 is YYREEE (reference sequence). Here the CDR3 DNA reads TGTGCCAGCAGCTCCCCGGGACAGGGTCCCACCGGGGAGCTGTTTTTT. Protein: CASSSPGQGPTGELFF.

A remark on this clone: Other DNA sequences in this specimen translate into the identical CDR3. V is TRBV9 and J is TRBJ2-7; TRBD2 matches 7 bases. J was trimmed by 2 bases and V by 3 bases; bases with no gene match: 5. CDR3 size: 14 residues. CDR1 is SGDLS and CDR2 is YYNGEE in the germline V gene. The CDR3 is CASSASGTTYEQYF. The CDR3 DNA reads TGTGCCAGCAGCGCAAGCGGGACCACCTACGAGCAGTACTTC.

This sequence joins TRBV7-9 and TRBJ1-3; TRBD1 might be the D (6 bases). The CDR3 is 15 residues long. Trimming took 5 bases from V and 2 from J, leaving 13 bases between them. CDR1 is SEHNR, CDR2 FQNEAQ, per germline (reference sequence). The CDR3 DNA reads TGTGCCAGCAGCCTTCTAGGGGGAACTGGAAACACCATATATTTT. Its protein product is CASSLLGGTGNTIYF.

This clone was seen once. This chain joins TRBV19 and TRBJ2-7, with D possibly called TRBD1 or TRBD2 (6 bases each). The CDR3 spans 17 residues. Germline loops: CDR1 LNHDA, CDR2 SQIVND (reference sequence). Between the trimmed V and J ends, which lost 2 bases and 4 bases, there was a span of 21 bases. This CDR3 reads CASSIRGAAEGEYEQYF. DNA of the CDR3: TGTGCCAGTAGTATAAGAGGGGCTGCGGAGGGGGAGTACGAGCAGTACTTC.

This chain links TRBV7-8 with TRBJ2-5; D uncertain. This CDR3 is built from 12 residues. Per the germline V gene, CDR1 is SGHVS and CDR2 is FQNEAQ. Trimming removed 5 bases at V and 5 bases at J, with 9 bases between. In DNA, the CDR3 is TGTGCCAGCAGCCCGTTAGTCGAGACCCAGTACTTC. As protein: CASSPLVETQYF.

DNA for the CDR3: TGTGCCAGCAGCTTAGCCCATCCGGGACTTTCATTACGCGAGCAGTACTTC. It yields the protein CASSLAHPGLSLREQYF. The rearrangement uses TRBV7-9 and TRBJ2-7; the D gene is possibly TRBD2 (6 bases). Germline V gene data show CDR1 as SEHNR and CDR2 as FQNEAQ (reference sequence). This CDR3 comprises 17 residues. V gave up 0 bases and J gave up 6 bases, with 21 bases separating them.

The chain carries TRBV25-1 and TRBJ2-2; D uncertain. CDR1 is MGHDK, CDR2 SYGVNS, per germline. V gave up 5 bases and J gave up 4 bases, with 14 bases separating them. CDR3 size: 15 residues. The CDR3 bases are TGTGCCAGCAGTCGTTTTGGGCGGAGCACCGGGGAGCTGTTTTTT. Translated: CASSRFGRSTGELFF.

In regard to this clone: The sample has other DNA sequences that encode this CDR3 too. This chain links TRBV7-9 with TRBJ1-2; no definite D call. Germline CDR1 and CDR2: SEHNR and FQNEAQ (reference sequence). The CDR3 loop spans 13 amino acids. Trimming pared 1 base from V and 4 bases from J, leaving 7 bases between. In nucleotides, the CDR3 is TGTGCCAGCAGCTTAGATGGCAGCTATGGCTACACCTTC. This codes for CASSLDGSYGYTF.